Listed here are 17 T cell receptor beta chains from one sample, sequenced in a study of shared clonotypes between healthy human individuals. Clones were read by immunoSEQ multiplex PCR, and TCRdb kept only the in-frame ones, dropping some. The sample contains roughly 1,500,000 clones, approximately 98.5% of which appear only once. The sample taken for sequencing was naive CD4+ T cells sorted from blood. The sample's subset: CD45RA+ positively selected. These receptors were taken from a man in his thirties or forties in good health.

The CDR3: CASSDAGVPSTDTQYF. Written as DNA, the CDR3 is TGTGCCAGCAGTGACGCGGGAGTCCCTAGCACAGATACGCAGTATTTT. The gene calls are TRBV2 and TRBJ2-3; 7 bases are shared with TRBD2. Per the germline V gene, CDR1 is SNHLY and CDR2 is FYNNEI. The CDR3 consists of 16 residues. V lost 3 bases to trimming and J lost 0 bases; unmatched junction nucleotides: 6.

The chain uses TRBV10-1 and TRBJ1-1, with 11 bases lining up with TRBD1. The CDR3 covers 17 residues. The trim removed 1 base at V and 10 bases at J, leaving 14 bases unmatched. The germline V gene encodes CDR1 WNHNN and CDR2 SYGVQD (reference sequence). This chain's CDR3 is CASSEFAGTGGVERAFF. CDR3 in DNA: TGCGCCAGCAGTGAGTTCGCCGGGACAGGGGGAGTCGAGAGAGCTTTCTTT.

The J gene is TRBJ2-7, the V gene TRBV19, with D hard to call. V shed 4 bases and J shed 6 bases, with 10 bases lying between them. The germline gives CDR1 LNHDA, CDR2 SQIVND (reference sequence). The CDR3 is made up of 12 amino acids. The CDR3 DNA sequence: TGTGCCAGTAGTACTCGGTCCGGCGAGCAGTACTTC. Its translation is CASSTRSGEQYF.

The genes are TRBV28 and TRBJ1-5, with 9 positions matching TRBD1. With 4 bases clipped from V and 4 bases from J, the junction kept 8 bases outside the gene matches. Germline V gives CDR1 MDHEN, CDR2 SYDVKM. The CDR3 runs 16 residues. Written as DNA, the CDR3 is TGTGCCAGCAGTTCATCAGCGGGACAGGGTAATCAGCCCCAGCATTTT. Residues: CASSSSAGQGNQPQHF. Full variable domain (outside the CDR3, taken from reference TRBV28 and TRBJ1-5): DVKVTQSSRYLVKRTGEKVFLECVQDMDHENMFWYRQDPGLGLRLIYFSYDVKMKEKGDIPEGYSVSREKKERFSLILESASTNQTSMYLCASSSSAGQGNQPQHFGDGTRLSIL.

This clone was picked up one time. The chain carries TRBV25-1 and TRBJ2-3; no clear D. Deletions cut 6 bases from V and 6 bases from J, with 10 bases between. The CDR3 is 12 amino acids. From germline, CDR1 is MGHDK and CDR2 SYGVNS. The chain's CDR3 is CASRRVDDTQYF. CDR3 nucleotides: TGTGCCAGCAGAAGGGTAGATGATACGCAGTATTTT.

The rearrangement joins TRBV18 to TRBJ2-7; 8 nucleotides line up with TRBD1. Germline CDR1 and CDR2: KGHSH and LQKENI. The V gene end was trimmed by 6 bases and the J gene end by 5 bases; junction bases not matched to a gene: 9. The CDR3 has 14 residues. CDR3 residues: CASSDRGNGNEQYF. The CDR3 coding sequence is TGTGCCAGCTCCGACAGGGGAAATGGGAACGAGCAGTACTTC.

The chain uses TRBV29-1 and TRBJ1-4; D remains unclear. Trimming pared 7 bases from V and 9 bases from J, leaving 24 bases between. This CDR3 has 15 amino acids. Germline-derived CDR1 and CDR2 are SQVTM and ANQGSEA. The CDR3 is CSGHRGFRCSKKLFF. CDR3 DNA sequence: TGCAGCGGCCACCGAGGTTTCAGGTGCAGCAAAAAACTGTTTTTT.

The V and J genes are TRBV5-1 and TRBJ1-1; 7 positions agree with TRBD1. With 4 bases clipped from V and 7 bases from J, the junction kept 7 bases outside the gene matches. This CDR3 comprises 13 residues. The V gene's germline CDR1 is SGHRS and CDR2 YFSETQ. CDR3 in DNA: TGCGCCAGCAGCGCGGGGACAGTGGATGAAGCTTTCTTT. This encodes CASSAGTVDEAFF.

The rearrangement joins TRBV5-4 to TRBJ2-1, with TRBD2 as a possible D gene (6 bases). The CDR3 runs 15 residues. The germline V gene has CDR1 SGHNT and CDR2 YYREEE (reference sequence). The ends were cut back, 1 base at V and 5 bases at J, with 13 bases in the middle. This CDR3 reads CASSLIGEADNEQFF. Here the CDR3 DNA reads TGTGCCAGCAGCTTGATCGGGGAGGCGGACAATGAGCAGTTCTTC. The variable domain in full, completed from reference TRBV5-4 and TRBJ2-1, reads ETGVTQSPTHLIKTRGQQVTLRCSSQSGHNTVSWYQQALGQGPQFIFQYYREEENGRGNFPPRFSGLQFPNYSSELNVNALELDDSALYLCASSLIGEADNEQFFGPGTRLTVL.

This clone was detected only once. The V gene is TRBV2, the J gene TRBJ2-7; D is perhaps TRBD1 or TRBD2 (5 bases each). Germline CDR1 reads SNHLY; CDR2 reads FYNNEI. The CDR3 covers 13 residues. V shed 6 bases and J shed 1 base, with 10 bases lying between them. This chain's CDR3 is CASRRGPSYEQYF. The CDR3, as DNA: TGTGCCAGCAGGAGGGGACCATCCTACGAGCAGTACTTC.

CDR3 DNA: TGTGCCAGCAGCCCGGGGCTACCGGGGGGGTACCAAGAGACCCAGTACTTC. Its protein product is CASSPGLPGGYQETQYF. The chain joins TRBV7-6 to TRBJ2-5; 8 bases are shared with TRBD2. The CDR3 extends over 17 amino acids. Germline CDR1 and CDR2: SGHVS and FNYEAQ. The V and J ends lost 5 bases and 0 bases, in that order; junction bases with no gene match: 11.

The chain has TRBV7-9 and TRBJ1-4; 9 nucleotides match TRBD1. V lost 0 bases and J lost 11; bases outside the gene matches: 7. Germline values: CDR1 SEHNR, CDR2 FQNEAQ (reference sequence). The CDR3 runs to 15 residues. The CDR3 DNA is TGTGCCAGCAGCTTAGCGGGGACAGGGCCGCACAAACTGTTTTTT. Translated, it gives CASSLAGTGPHKLFF.

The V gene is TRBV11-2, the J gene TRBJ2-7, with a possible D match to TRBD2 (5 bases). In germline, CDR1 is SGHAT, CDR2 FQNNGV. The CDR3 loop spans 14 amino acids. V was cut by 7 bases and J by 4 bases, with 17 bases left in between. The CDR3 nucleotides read TGTGCCAGCACGCTAGAGGGAACCATTTACGAGCAGTACTTC. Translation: CASTLEGTIYEQYF.

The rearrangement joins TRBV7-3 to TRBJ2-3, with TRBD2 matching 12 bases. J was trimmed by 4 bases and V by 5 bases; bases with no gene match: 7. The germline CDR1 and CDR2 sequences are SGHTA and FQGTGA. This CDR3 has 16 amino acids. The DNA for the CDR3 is TGTGCCAGCAGCCCGCGACTAGCGGGAGTTTCAGATACGCAGTATTTT. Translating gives CASSPRLAGVSDTQYF. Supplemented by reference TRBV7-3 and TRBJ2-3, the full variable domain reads GAGVSQTPSNKVTEKGKYVELRCDPISGHTALYWYRQSLGQGPEFLIYFQGTGAADDSGLPNDRFFAVRPEGSVSTLKIQRTERGDSAVYLCASSPRLAGVSDTQYFGPGTRLTVL.

As DNA, the CDR3 is TGTGCCAGCAGCCTTAGACAGGGGGGAAGGAGTAGAGAGACCCAGTACTTC. Protein product: CASSLRQGGRSRETQYF. This chain links TRBV7-7 with TRBJ2-5; 9 nucleotides align to TRBD1. V shed 5 bases and J 4 bases; nucleotides not matched to a gene: 14. Germline V CDR1 and CDR2: SSHAT, FNYEAQ (reference sequence). This CDR3 region has 17 residues.

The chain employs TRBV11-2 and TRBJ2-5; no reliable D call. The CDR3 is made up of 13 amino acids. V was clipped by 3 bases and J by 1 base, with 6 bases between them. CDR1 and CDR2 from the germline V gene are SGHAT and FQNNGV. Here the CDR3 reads CASSLGIQETQYF. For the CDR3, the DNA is TGTGCCAGCAGCTTGGGTATCCAAGAGACCCAGTACTTC.

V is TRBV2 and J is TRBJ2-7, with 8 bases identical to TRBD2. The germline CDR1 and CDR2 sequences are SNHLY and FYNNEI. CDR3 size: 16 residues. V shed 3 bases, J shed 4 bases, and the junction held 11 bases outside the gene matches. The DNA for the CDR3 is TGTGCCAGCAGTGACTTCTTAGCGGGATCTACTTACGAGCAGTACTTC. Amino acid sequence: CASSDFLAGSTYEQYF.